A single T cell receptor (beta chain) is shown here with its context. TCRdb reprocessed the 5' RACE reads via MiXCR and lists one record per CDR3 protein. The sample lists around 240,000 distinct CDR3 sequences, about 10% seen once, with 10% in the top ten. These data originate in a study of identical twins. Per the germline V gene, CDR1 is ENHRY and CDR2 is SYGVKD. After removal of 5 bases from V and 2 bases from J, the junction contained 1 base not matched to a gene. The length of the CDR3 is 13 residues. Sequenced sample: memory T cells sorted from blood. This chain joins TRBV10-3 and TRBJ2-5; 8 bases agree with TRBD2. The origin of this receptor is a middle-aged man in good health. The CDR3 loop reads CAISTSGQETQYF. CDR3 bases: TGTGCCATCAGTACTAGCGGACAAGAGACCCAGTACTTC.